This T cell receptor beta chain appears in the sequencing data of a study of T cell repertoires in cytomegalovirus infection (dated by TCRdb to the late 2010s). Describing the broader study: Peptide stimulations targeted recently identified HLA-C-restricted CMV epitopes, whose presentation resists viral immunomodulation, together with well-studied HLA-B-restricted epitopes. The HLA type of each donor mattered for the analysis, because public TCR beta signatures pointed to carriage of CMV infection along with the matching HLA type. Broader findings and caveats from the paper: In both this cohort and an independent cohort of more than 350 donors, the cumulative frequency of public TCR beta family members distinguished carriers of CMV infection plus the relevant HLA type. The ex vivo response was dominated by HLA-C-restricted CMV-specific TCR beta clonotypes, which also provided the single most frequent clonotype in two of eight donors.

TCRdb names Illumina HiSeq 1500 as the instrument used. TCRdb reprocessing: public reads trimmed at Q25 with fastp, clones called with MiXCR, in-frame beta chains kept. Under each unique CDR3 protein, matching rows form one entry showing the most common genes and DNA. This sample is represented by just under 500,000 distinct CDR3 sequences; roughly a third of them were singletons. Roughly 17% of the sample belongs to the ten largest clones. Note on this clonotype: What antigen it recognizes has not been identified. Qualities for individual bases were not recorded, and no much larger clone is one base off.

The treatment or condition label on this specimen signifies: in vitro stimulation with specific CMV peptide epitopes to enrich CMV-specific T cells. The source material was cultured PBMCs, sampled from culture after CMV antigen stimulation. This TCR derives from a human donor in good health (CMV status not recorded). Some clones in this sample may be carry-over from other donors' samples.

At the DNA level, the sequence is TGTGCGGGGCAGGGGAGTCGGGAAAAACTGTTTTTT. It translates as CAGQGSREKLFF. The V and J segments used are TRBV30 and TRBJ1-4; the D gene is possibly TRBD1, with 6 bases matching. CDR1 and CDR2 (GTSNPN, SVGIG) derive from the germline V gene (reference sequence). The CDR3 measures 12 amino acids from cysteine to phenylalanine. Just the 36-base CDR3 DNA is kept, in frame starting at base 1.